This is a list of T cell receptor beta chains from one sample in a study of blood T cell repertoires in COVID-19. Method: immunoSEQ multiplex PCR; TCRdb's copy keeps in-frame clones and lacks some. The sample records some 190,000 clones, around 80% being singletons. What was sequenced was peripheral blood. These receptors all come from a woman older than 75 with COVID-19, enrolled during active disease. CDR3s include the opening cysteine and the closing phenylalanine or tryptophan. A D gene is named only where the DNA matches it firmly. The size field is filled for only some rows; it gives once, few, many or a size class.

v_call: TRBV29-1; clone_size: -; d_call: -; j_call: TRBJ2-7; cdr3_nt: TGCAGCGTTGATACTGGAGCCCACGAGCAGTACTTC; cdr3_aa: CSVDTGAHEQYF
v_call: TRBV11-2; clone_size: -; d_call: -; j_call: TRBJ1-1; cdr3_nt: TGTGCCAGCAGCGTCAGTTTGAACACTGAAGCTTTCTTT; cdr3_aa: CASSVSLNTEAFF
v_call: TRBV9; clone_size: -; d_call: TRBD2; j_call: TRBJ2-1; cdr3_nt: TGTGCCAGCAGCGCCGACCGGCGGGGGTCCTACAATGAGCAGTTCTTC; cdr3_aa: CASSADRRGSYNEQFF
v_call: TRBV19; clone_size: -; d_call: -; j_call: TRBJ2-7; cdr3_nt: -; cdr3_aa: CATVLRAGGYEQYF
v_call: TRBV7-9; clone_size: -; d_call: TRBD1; j_call: TRBJ1-2; cdr3_nt: TGTGCCAGCAGAAGACAGGGTGATGGCTACACCTTC; cdr3_aa: CASRRQGDGYTF
v_call: TRBV7-2; clone_size: -; d_call: -; j_call: TRBJ1-2; cdr3_nt: TGTGCCAGCAGCCGCCCGGTATCTGGCTACACCTTC; cdr3_aa: CASSRPVSGYTF
v_call: TRBV5-1; clone_size: once; d_call: -; j_call: TRBJ2-3; cdr3_nt: TGCGCCAGCAGCTTGAGCCCAGGGGCGGATGCCACAGATACGCAGTATTTT; cdr3_aa: CASSLSPGADATDTQYF
v_call: TRBV19; clone_size: -; d_call: TRBD1; j_call: TRBJ1-5; cdr3_nt: TGTGCCAGTAGCGGGGACAGGGGCAGAGGGAGCAATCAGCCCCAGCATTTT; cdr3_aa: CASSGDRGRGSNQPQHF
v_call: TRBV10-3; clone_size: -; d_call: TRBD1; j_call: TRBJ1-6; cdr3_nt: TGTGCCATCAGTCCTCTCCCGACAGGGGGCGGGAATTCACCCCTCCACTTT; cdr3_aa: CAISPLPTGGGNSPLHF
v_call: TRBV11-2; clone_size: -; d_call: TRBD2; j_call: TRBJ2-7; cdr3_nt: TGTGCCAGCAGCTTACTAGCGGGAGGTGGGGAGCAGTACTTC; cdr3_aa: CASSLLAGGGEQYF
v_call: TRBV7-2; clone_size: -; d_call: TRBD2; j_call: TRBJ2-6; cdr3_nt: TGTGCCAGCAGCCCCGCTAGCGGGTCCAACTCTGGGGCCAACGTCCTGACTTTC; cdr3_aa: CASSPASGSNSGANVLTF
v_call: TRBV4-1; clone_size: -; d_call: -; j_call: TRBJ2-7; cdr3_nt: TGCGCCAGCAGCCAAGATATTGGGGGCGTCGAGCAGTACTTC; cdr3_aa: CASSQDIGGVEQYF
v_call: TRBV6-5; clone_size: few; d_call: -; j_call: TRBJ1-5; cdr3_nt: TGTGCCAGCAGCGAGGTAGGACTCCCCCAGCATTTT; cdr3_aa: CASSEVGLPQHF
v_call: TRBV28; clone_size: -; d_call: TRBD1; j_call: TRBJ1-2; cdr3_nt: TGTGCCAGCAGTCGAACAGGGGGCAGGTCGTACTACACCTTC; cdr3_aa: CASSRTGGRSYYTF
v_call: TRBV6-5; clone_size: -; d_call: -; j_call: TRBJ1-1; cdr3_nt: TGTGCCAGCAGTCTGACAGAGAACACTGAAGCTTTCTTT; cdr3_aa: CASSLTENTEAFF
v_call: TRBV19; clone_size: -; d_call: -; j_call: TRBJ1-2; cdr3_nt: TGTGCCAGTAGTCCAGCTTCGATGGCAGGTGGCTACACCTTC; cdr3_aa: CASSPASMAGGYTF
v_call: TRBV6-5; clone_size: -; d_call: -; j_call: TRBJ2-7; cdr3_nt: TGTGCCAGCAGGCCCGGGATTCCGTCCTACGAGCAGTACTTC; cdr3_aa: CASRPGIPSYEQYF
v_call: TRBV6-4; clone_size: -; d_call: -; j_call: TRBJ1-1; cdr3_nt: TGTGCCAGCAGTGCACAGGGTGGCACTGAAGCTTTCTTT; cdr3_aa: CASSAQGGTEAFF
v_call: TRBV3-1/TRBV3-2; clone_size: -; d_call: -; j_call: TRBJ1-1; cdr3_nt: TGTGCCAGCTCCGGTGGGGCGAACACTGAAGCTTTCTTT; cdr3_aa: CASSGGANTEAFF